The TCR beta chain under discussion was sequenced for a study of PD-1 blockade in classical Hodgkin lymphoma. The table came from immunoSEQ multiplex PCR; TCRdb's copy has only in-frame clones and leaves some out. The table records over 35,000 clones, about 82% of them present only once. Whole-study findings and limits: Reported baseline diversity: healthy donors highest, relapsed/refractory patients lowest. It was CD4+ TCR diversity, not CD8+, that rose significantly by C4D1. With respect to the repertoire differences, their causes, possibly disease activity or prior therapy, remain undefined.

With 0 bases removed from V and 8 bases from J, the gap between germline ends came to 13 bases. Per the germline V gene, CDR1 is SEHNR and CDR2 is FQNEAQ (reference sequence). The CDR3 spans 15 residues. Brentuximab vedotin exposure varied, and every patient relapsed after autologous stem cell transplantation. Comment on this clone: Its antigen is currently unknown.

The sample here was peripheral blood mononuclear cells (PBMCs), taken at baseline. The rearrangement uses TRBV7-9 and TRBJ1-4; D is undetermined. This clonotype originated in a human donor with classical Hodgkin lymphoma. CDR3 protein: CASSLAGTNWEKLFF. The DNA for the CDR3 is TGTGCCAGCAGCTTAGCTGGCACCAACTGGGAAAAACTGTTTTTT.